The T cell receptor beta chain described here comes from a study of cytomegalovirus exposure and HLA in healthy donors. In the PCR, 60 Vbeta and 13 Jbeta primers were used. Only in-frame clones appear in the TCRdb table, and some are missing; sequencing was by immunoSEQ multiplex PCR. The sample lists 110,000 to 150,000 clones; roughly 65% were seen once. Study outcomes and limitations: Some TCR beta chains (about 170 of them) were listed as cytomegalovirus-associated.

Germline-derived CDR1 and CDR2 are SGHKS and YYEKEE (reference sequence). The CDR3 is 14 residues long. Trimming left V 4 bases short and J 4 bases short, with 14 bases between. For this clone: Its antigen is undetermined.

Donors in the study were healthy people who gave bone marrow. The origin of this receptor is a woman under 40 in good health and CMV-seronegative. This sequence joins TRBV5-5 and TRBJ1-2; tentative D call: TRBD1 (6 bases). Sequenced sample: PBMCs. The CDR3 loop reads CASSHIDRSYGYTF. In nucleotides, the CDR3 is TGTGCCAGCAGCCATATTGACAGGTCCTATGGCTACACCTTC.